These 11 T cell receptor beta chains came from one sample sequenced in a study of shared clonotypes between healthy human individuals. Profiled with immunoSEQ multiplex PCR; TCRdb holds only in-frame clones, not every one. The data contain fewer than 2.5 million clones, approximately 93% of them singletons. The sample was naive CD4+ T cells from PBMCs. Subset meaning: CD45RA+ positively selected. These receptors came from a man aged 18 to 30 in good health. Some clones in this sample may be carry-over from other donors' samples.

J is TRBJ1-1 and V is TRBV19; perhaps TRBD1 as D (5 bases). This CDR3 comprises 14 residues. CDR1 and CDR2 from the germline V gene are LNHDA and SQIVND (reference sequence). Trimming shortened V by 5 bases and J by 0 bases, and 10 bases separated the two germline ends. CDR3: CASSQGPMNTEAFF. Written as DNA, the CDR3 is TGTGCCAGTAGTCAGGGTCCTATGAACACTGAAGCTTTCTTT.

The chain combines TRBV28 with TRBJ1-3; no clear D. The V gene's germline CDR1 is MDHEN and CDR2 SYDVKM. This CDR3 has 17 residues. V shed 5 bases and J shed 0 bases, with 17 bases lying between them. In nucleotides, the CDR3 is TGTGCCAGCAGTCCCCCGGGCCTGCAACACTCTGGAAACACCATATATTTT. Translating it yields CASSPPGLQHSGNTIYF.

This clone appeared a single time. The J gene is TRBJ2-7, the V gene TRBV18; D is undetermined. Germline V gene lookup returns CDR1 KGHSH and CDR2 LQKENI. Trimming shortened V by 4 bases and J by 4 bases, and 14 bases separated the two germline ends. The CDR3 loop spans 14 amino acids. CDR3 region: CASSQGRNQYEQYF. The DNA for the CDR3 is TGTGCCAGCTCACAGGGTCGAAATCAATACGAGCAGTACTTC.

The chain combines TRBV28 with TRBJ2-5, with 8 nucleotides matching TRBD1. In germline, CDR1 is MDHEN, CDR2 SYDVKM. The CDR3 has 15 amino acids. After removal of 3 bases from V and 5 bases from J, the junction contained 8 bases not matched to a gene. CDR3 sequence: CASSLVQGVRETQYF. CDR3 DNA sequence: TGTGCCAGCAGTTTGGTACAGGGGGTGCGGGAGACCCAGTACTTC.

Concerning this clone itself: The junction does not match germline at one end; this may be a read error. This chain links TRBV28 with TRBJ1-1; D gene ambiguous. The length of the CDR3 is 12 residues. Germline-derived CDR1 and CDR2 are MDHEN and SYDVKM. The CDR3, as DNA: TGTGCCAGCACTCTATCCCACAGCGCCTTTATCTTT. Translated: CASTLSHSAFIF. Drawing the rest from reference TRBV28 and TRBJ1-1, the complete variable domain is DVKVTQSSRYLVKRTGEKVFLECVQDMDHENMFWYRQDPGLGLRLIYFSYDVKMKEKGDIPEGYSVSREKKERFSLILESASTNQTSMYLCASTLSHSAFIFGQGTRLTVV.

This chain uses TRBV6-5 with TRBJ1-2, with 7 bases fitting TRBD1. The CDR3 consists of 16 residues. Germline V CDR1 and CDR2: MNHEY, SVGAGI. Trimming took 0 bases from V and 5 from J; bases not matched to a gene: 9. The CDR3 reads CASSYSTLDRPYGYTF. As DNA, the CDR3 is TGTGCCAGCAGTTACTCTACCTTGGACAGGCCTTATGGCTACACCTTC.

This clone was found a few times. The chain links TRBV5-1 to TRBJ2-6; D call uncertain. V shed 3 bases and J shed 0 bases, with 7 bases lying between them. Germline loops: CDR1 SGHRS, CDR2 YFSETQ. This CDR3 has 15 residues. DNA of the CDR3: TGCGCCAGCAGCTGGGGTGGCTCTGGGGCCAACGTCCTGACTTTC. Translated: CASSWGGSGANVLTF. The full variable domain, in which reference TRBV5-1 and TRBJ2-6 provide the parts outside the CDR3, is KAGVTQTPRYLIKTRGQQVTLSCSPISGHRSVSWYQQTPGQGLQFLFEYFSETQRNKGNFPGRFSGRQFSNSRSEMNVSTLELGDSALYLCASSWGGSGANVLTFGAGSRLTVL.

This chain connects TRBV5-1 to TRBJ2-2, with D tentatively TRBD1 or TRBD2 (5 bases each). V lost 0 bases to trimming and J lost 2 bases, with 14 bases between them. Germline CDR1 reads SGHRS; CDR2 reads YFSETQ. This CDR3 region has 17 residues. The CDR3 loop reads CASSLVKGDGNTGELFF. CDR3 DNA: TGCGCCAGCAGCTTGGTTAAAGGGGACGGAAACACCGGGGAGCTGTTTTTT.

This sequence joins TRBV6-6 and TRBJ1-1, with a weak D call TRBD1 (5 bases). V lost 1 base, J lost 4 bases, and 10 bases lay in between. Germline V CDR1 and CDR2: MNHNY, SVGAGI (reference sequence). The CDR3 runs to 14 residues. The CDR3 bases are TGTGCCAGCAGTTACTATGGGGCGGGCACTGAAGCTTTCTTT. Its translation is CASSYYGAGTEAFF.

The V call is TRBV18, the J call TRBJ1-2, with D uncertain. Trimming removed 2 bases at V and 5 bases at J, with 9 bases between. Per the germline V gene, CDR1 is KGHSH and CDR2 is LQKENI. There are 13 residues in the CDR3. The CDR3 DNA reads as TGTGCCAGCTCACCAAGTGGCAGATATGGCTACACCTTC. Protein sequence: CASSPSGRYGYTF.

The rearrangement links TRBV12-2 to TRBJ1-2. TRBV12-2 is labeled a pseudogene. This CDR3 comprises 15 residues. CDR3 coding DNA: TGTGCAAGCCTAGAAGGGGAGAAGGATGCCGTTGGCTACACCTTC. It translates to CASLEGEKDAVGYTF.